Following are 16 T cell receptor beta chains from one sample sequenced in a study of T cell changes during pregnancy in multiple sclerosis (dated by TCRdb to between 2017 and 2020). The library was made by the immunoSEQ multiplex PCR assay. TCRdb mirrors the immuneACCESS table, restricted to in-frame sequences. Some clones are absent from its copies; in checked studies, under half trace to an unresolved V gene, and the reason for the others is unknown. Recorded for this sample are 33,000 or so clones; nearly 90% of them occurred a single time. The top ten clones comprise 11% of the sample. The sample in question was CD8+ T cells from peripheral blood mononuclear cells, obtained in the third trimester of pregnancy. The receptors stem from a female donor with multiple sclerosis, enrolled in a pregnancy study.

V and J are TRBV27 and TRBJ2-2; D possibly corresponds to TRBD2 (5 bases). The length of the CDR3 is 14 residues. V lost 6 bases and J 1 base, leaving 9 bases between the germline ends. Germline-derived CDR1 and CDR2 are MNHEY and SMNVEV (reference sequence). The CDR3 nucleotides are TGTGCCAGCAGCCCCGGACTGAACACCGGGGAGCTGTTTTTT. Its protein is CASSPGLNTGELFF.

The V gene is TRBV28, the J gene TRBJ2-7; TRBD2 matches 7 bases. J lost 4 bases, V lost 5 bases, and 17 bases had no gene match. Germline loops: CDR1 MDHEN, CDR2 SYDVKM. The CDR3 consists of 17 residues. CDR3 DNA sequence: TGTGCCAGCAGTACACGTGGGGGGAGGGGCCACTTTTACGAGCAGTACTTC. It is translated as CASSTRGGRGHFYEQYF.

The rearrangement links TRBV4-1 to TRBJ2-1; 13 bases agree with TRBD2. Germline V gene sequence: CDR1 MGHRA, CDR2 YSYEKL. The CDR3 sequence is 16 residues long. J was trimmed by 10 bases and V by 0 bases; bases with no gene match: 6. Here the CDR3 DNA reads TGCGCCAGCAGCCAAGATCTAGGACTAGCGGGAGAAGAGCAGTTCTTC. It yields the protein CASSQDLGLAGEEQFF.

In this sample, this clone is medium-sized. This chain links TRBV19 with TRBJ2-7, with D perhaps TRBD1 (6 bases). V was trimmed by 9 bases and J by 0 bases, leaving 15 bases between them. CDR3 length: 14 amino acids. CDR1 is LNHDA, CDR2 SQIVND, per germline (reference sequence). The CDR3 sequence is CASSDRLSSYEQYF. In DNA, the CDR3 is TGTGCCAGCTCTGACAGGCTTAGCTCCTACGAGCAGTACTTC.

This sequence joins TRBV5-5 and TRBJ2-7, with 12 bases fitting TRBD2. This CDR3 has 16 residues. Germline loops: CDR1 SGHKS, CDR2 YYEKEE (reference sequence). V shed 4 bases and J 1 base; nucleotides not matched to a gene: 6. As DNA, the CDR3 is TGTGCCAGCAGCAACCCGACTAGCGGGAGTTCCTACGAGCAGTACTTC. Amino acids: CASSNPTSGSSYEQYF.

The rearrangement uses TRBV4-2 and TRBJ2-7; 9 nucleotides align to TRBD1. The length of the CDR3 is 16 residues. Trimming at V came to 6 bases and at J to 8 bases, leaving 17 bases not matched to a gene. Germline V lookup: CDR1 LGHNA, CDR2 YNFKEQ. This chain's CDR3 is CASSPPPGQGPVQQYF. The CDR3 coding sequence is TGTGCCAGCAGTCCACCCCCGGGACAGGGACCAGTGCAGCAGTACTTC.

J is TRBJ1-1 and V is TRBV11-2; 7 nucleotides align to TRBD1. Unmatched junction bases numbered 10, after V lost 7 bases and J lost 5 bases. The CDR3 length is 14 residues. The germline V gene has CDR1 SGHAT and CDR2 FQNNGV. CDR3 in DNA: TGTGCCAGCACCCTAGGGGGCCGAAGGACTGAAGCTTTCTTT. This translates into CASTLGGRRTEAFF.

The CDR3 spells CATSGEAGGMNTGELFF. The CDR3 DNA follows: TGTGCCACCAGCGGGGAGGCGGGGGGAATGAACACCGGGGAGCTGTTTTTT. This rearrangement joins TRBV15 to TRBJ2-2, with 8 bases aligning to TRBD2. Germline assignment: CDR1 LNHNV and CDR2 YYDKDF (reference sequence). Germline trimming cut 5 bases from V and 1 base from J; bases unmatched to any gene: 9. This CDR3 contains 17 residues.

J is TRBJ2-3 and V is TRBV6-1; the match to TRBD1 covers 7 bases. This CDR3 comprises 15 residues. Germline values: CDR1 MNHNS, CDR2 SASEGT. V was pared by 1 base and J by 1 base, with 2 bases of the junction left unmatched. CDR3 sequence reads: CASSEGGTGTDTQYF. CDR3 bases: TGTGCCAGCAGTGAAGGTGGGACAGGCACAGATACGCAGTATTTT.

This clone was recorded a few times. CDR3: CASRQYTGTGNTEAFF. The DNA for the CDR3 is TGTGCCAGCAGACAATATACAGGGACGGGGAACACTGAAGCTTTCTTT. The chain has TRBV2 and TRBJ1-1, with D tentatively TRBD1 (6 bases). The CDR3 is 16 residues long. The V end was cut by 6 bases, the J end by 1 base, with 18 bases between. Looked up from germline, CDR1 is SNHLY and CDR2 is FYNNEI.

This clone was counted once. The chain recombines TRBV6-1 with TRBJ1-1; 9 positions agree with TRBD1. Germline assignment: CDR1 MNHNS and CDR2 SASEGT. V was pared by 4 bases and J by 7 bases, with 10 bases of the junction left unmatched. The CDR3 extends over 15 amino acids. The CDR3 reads CASSGYRGQYDEAFF. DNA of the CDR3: TGTGCCAGCAGTGGTTACAGGGGGCAATACGATGAAGCTTTCTTT.

The DNA of the CDR3 is TGTGCCAGCAGTCGGACAGACTCTGGAAACACCATATATTTT. It encodes CASSRTDSGNTIYF. The rearrangement links TRBV9 to TRBJ1-3; TRBD1 is a possible D gene (6 bases). From germline, CDR1 is SGDLS and CDR2 YYNGEE. CDR3 length: 14 residues. The V gene lost 5 bases and the J gene lost 0 bases, with 9 bases spanning the gap.

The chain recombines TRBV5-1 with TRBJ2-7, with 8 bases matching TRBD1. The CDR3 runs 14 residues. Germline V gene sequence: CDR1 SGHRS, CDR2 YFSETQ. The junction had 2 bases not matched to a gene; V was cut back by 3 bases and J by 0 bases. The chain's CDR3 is CASSYRGSSYEQYF. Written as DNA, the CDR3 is TGCGCCAGCAGCTACAGGGGGAGCTCCTACGAGCAGTACTTC.

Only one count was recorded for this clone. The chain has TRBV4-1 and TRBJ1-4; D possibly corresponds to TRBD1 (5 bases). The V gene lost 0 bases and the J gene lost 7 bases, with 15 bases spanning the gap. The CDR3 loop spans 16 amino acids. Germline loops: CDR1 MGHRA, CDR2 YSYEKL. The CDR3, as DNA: TGCGCCAGCAGCCAAGAGTGGGGCCGCGGTGGTGAAAAACTGTTTTTT. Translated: CASSQEWGRGGEKLFF.

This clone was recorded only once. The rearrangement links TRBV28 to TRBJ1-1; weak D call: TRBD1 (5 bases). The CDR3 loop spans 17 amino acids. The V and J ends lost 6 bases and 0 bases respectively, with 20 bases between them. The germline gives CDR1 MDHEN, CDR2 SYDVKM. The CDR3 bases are TGTGCCAGCAGCGTTACCGGGAGACAGACCCTGAACACTGAAGCTTTCTTT. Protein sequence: CASSVTGRQTLNTEAFF.

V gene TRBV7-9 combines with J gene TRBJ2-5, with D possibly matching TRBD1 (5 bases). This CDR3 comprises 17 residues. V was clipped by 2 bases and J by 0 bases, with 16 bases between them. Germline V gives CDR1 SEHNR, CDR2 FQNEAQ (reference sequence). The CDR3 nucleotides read TGTGCCAGCAGCTTAAGGGCCAGGGCTTCGTACCAAGAGACCCAGTACTTC. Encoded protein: CASSLRARASYQETQYF.